A selection of T cell receptor beta chains follows, all from one sample in a study of cytomegalovirus exposure and HLA in healthy donors. Some clones are missing from TCRdb's copy, which holds only in-frame ones; the method was immunoSEQ multiplex PCR. The data show more than 300,000 clones, with more than 80% seen just once and 0.7% to 0.85% held by the top ten. The source material was PBMCs. All receptors derive from a woman aged 18-29 years in good health and CMV-seronegative. Both conserved end residues are part of each CDR3. The order of the fields is CDR3 length, D gene, J gene, V gene, clone size, CDR3 protein, CDR3 DNA. The D gene is left open where the match is weak. Expanded clones are given a class, and other clones once, few, many or no size at all.

length: 16; D: .; J: TRBJ1-2; V: TRBV28; size: few; CDR3: CASSYGETGHGYGYTF; DNA: TGTGCCAGCAGCTACGGGGAGACAGGACACGGCTATGGCTACACCTTC
length: 14; D: TRBD1; J: TRBJ1-5; V: TRBV2; size: few; CDR3: CASRATGVEQPQHF; DNA: TGTGCCAGCAGGGCAACAGGGGTCGAGCAGCCCCAGCATTTT
length: 13; D: .; J: TRBJ2-6; V: TRBV28; size: .; CDR3: CASGAFGANVLTF; DNA: TGTGCCAGCGGAGCGTTTGGGGCCAACGTCCTGACTTTC
length: 13; D: .; J: TRBJ2-3; V: TRBV29-1; size: .; CDR3: CSVEALYTDTQYF; DNA: TGCAGCGTTGAAGCTCTGTACACAGATACGCAGTATTTT
length: 15; D: TRBD2; J: TRBJ2-1; V: TRBV6-6; size: .; CDR3: CASSPGTSGYNEQFF; DNA: TGTGCCAGCAGTCCCGGGACTAGCGGCTACAATGAGCAGTTCTTC
length: 14; D: .; J: TRBJ2-1; V: TRBV7-2; size: .; CDR3: CASSPPAGGNEQFF; DNA: TGTGCCAGCAGCCCCCCGGCCGGCGGAAATGAGCAGTTCTTC
length: 15; D: .; J: TRBJ1-4; V: TRBV28; size: once; CDR3: CASSPLEAIVKELFF; DNA: TGTGCCAGCAGCCCCCTCGAGGCTATCGTGAAAGAACTGTTTTTT
length: 12; D: .; J: TRBJ2-5; V: TRBV2; size: .; CDR3: CASGYRQETQYF; DNA: TGTGCCAGCGGCTACAGACAAGAGACCCAGTACTTC
length: 14; D: TRBD1; J: TRBJ2-3; V: TRBV5-1; size: .; CDR3: CASSLQGGVDTQYF; DNA: TGCGCCAGCAGCTTGCAAGGGGGCGTAGATACGCAGTATTTT
length: 16; D: TRBD1; J: TRBJ1-5; V: TRBV19; size: .; CDR3: CASSIGRDRAGQPQHF; DNA: TGTGCCAGTAGTATAGGCCGCGACAGGGCGGGTCAGCCCCAGCATTTT
length: 12; D: .; J: TRBJ2-5; V: TRBV13; size: .; CDR3: CASSPVPETQYF; DNA: TGTGCCAGCAGCCCCGTTCCAGAGACCCAGTACTTC
length: 12; D: TRBD1; J: TRBJ2-5; V: TRBV6-5; size: .; CDR3: CASSLNRGTQYF; DNA: TGTGCCAGCAGTCTAAACAGGGGGACCCAGTACTTC
length: 15; D: TRBD2; J: TRBJ2-7; V: TRBV11-2; size: .; CDR3: CASSFAGTNSYEQYF; DNA: TGTGCCAGCAGCTTCGCCGGGACTAACTCCTACGAGCAGTACTTC
length: 15; D: TRBD1; J: TRBJ1-2; V: TRBV6-5; size: .; CDR3: CASRDLGQGAGGYTF; DNA: TGTGCCAGCAGAGATCTGGGACAGGGGGCGGGTGGCTACACCTTC
length: 16; D: .; J: TRBJ2-2; V: TRBV5-1; size: once; CDR3: CASSLGAIANTGELFF; DNA: TGCGCCAGCAGCTTGGGAGCTATCGCGAACACCGGGGAGCTGTTTTTT
length: 15; D: TRBD1; J: TRBJ2-7; V: TRBV4-3; size: .; CDR3: CASSQTGGAAYEQYF; DNA: TGCGCCAGCAGCCAAACAGGGGGCGCAGCCTACGAGCAGTACTTC
length: 17; D: .; J: TRBJ2-1; V: TRBV4-1; size: .; CDR3: CASSQAPLAFVYGEQFF; DNA: TGCGCCAGCAGCCAGGCCCCCCTAGCGTTCGTTTATGGTGAGCAGTTCTTC
length: 13; D: .; J: TRBJ2-3; V: TRBV10-3; size: .; CDR3: CAISESNGDTQYF; DNA: TGTGCCATCAGTGAGTCCAACGGAGATACGCAGTATTTT
length: 15; D: TRBD2; J: TRBJ2-1; V: TRBV14; size: .; CDR3: CASSPLAGGYNEQFF; DNA: TGTGCCAGCAGCCCGCTGGCGGGAGGGTACAATGAGCAGTTCTTC
length: 14; D: .; J: TRBJ2-1; V: TRBV6-6; size: .; CDR3: CASSLRLEYNEQFF; DNA: TGTGCCAGCAGTTTGAGACTAGAATACAATGAGCAGTTCTTC
length: 15; D: TRBD1; J: TRBJ1-2; V: TRBV19; size: .; CDR3: CASTMGTALLNPYTF; DNA: TGTGCCAGTACCATGGGGACAGCTCTCCTTAATCCCTACACCTTC
length: 13; D: TRBD2; J: TRBJ2-7; V: TRBV7-2; size: .; CDR3: CASTVGGAGEQYF; DNA: TGTGCCAGCACGGTGGGGGGAGCGGGGGAGCAGTACTTC
length: 16; D: TRBD1; J: TRBJ1-2; V: TRBV4-1; size: .; CDR3: CASSQGFGGEGAGYTF; DNA: TGCGCCAGCAGCCAAGGTTTCGGGGGCGAGGGGGCTGGCTACACCTTC
length: 14; D: .; J: TRBJ2-7; V: TRBV19; size: .; CDR3: CASSIDRWEYEQYF; DNA: TGTGCCAGTAGTATAGATCGGTGGGAGTACGAGCAGTACTTC
length: 15; D: .; J: TRBJ1-1; V: TRBV6-5; size: .; CDR3: CASRVAGARNTEAFF; DNA: TGTGCCAGCCGGGTGGCGGGCGCACGGAACACTGAAGCTTTCTTT
length: 15; D: TRBD2; J: TRBJ2-1; V: TRBV11-2; size: .; CDR3: CASSLVAGGSGGQFF; DNA: TGTGCCAGCAGCTTAGTAGCGGGAGGATCCGGGGGGCAGTTCTTC
length: 15; D: .; J: TRBJ2-7; V: TRBV7-2; size: .; CDR3: CASSLGTGSSYEQYF; DNA: TGTGCCAGCAGCTTAGGTACAGGGAGTTCCTACGAGCAGTACTTC
length: 13; D: TRBD1; J: TRBJ2-7; V: TRBV6-1; size: few; CDR3: CASSGQGTYEQYF; DNA: TGTGCCAGCAGTGGACAGGGGACCTACGAGCAGTACTTC
length: 10; D: .; J: TRBJ2-1; V: TRBV20-1; size: .; CDR3: CSYEHNEQFF; DNA: TGCAGTTATGAGCACAATGAGCAGTTCTTC
length: 15; D: TRBD1; J: TRBJ1-1; V: TRBV18; size: .; CDR3: CASSPPGQGNTEAFF; DNA: TGTGCCAGCTCCCCACCGGGACAGGGGAACACTGAAGCTTTCTTT
length: 13; D: TRBD1; J: TRBJ2-1; V: TRBV10-3; size: .; CDR3: CAITGTDNNEQFF; DNA: TGTGCCATCACTGGGACAGACAACAATGAGCAGTTCTTC
length: 14; D: TRBD2; J: TRBJ2-7; V: TRBV2; size: .; CDR3: CASSPGLAPYEQYF; DNA: TGTGCCAGCAGCCCGGGACTAGCCCCCTACGAGCAGTACTTC
length: 18; D: .; J: TRBJ2-3; V: TRBV30; size: .; CDR3: CAWSVRGAPRRGTDTQYF; DNA: TGTGCCTGGAGTGTACGGGGGGCGCCCCGGAGAGGCACAGATACGCAGTATTTT
length: 14; D: .; J: TRBJ1-5; V: TRBV19; size: .; CDR3: CASSIDRGRQPQHF; DNA: TGTGCCAGTAGTATAGACAGGGGACGTCAGCCCCAGCATTTT
length: 16; D: TRBD2; J: TRBJ2-1; V: TRBV5-1; size: .; CDR3: CASSATSGSFYNEQFF; DNA: TGCGCCAGCAGCGCTACTAGCGGGAGTTTTTACAATGAGCAGTTCTTC
length: 14; D: .; J: TRBJ2-3; V: TRBV7-9; size: .; CDR3: CASSLGGHPATQYF; DNA: TGTGCCAGCAGCTTAGGGGGGCACCCTGCTACGCAGTATTTT
length: 15; D: TRBD2; J: TRBJ2-7; V: TRBV7-2; size: .; CDR3: CASSQGLAASYEQYF; DNA: TGTGCCAGCAGCCAAGGACTAGCGGCGTCCTACGAGCAGTACTTC
length: 12; D: .; J: TRBJ2-7; V: TRBV10-3; size: .; CDR3: CAIRSGSYEQYF; DNA: TGTGCCATCAGATCGGGTTCCTACGAGCAGTACTTC
length: 15; D: .; J: TRBJ2-2; V: TRBV27; size: .; CDR3: CASRRDVSNTGELFF; DNA: TGTGCCAGTCGGAGGGACGTTTCGAACACCGGGGAGCTGTTTTTT
length: 13; D: TRBD2; J: TRBJ2-7; V: TRBV19; size: .; CDR3: CASRSGLSYEQYF; DNA: TGTGCCAGTCGATCGGGACTATCCTACGAGCAGTACTTC
length: 13; D: .; J: TRBJ2-2; V: TRBV5-1; size: .; CDR3: CASEGQNTGELFF; DNA: TGCGCCAGCGAGGGACAGAACACCGGGGAGCTGTTTTTT
length: 12; D: .; J: TRBJ1-1; V: TRBV5-4; size: .; CDR3: CASSLLQGEAFF; DNA: TGTGCCAGCAGCTTGTTACAGGGTGAAGCTTTCTTT
length: 13; D: .; J: TRBJ1-2; V: TRBV18; size: few; CDR3: CASSPQGDYGYTF; DNA: TGTGCCAGCTCACCACAGGGGGACTATGGCTACACCTTC
length: 11; D: .; J: TRBJ2-1; V: TRBV5-4; size: once; CDR3: CASSHSNEQFF; DNA: TGTGCCAGCAGCCACAGCAATGAGCAGTTCTTC